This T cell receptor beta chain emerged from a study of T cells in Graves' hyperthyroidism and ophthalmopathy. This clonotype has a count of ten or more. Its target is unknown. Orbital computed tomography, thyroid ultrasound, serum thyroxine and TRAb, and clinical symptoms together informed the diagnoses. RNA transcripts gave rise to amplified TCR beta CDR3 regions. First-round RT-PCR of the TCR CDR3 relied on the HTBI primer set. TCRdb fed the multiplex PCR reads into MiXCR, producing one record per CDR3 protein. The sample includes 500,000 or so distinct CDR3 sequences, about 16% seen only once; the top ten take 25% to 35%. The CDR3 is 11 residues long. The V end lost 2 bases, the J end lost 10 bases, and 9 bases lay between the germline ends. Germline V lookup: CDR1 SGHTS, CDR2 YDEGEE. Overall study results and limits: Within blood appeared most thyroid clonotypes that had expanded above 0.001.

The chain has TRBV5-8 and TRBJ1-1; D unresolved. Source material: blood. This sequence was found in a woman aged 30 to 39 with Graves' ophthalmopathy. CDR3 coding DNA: TGTGCCAGCAGCTTTAGGAGCACAGCTTTCTTT. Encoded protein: CASSFRSTAFF.